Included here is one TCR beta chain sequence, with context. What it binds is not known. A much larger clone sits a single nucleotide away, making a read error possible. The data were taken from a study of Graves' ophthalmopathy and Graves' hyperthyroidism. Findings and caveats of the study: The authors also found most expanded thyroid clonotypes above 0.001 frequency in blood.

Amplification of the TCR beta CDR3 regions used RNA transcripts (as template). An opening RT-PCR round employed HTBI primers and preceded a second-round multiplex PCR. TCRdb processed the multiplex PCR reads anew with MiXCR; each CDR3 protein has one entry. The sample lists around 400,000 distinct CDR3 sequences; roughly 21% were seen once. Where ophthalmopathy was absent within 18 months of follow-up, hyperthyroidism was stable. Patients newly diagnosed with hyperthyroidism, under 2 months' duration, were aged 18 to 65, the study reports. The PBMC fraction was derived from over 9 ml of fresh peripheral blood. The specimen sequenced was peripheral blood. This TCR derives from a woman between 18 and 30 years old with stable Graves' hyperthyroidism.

The CDR3 DNA reads as TGTGCCAGCAGTTACCTAGCGGGAGGGCAAGTCGTTAAGTGCTTC. Translating gives CASSYLAGGQVVKCF. The chain joins TRBV6-5 to TRBJ2-7, with 12 bases aligning to TRBD2. Germline V gene sequence: CDR1 MNHEY, CDR2 SVGAGI. The CDR3 is 15 amino acids.